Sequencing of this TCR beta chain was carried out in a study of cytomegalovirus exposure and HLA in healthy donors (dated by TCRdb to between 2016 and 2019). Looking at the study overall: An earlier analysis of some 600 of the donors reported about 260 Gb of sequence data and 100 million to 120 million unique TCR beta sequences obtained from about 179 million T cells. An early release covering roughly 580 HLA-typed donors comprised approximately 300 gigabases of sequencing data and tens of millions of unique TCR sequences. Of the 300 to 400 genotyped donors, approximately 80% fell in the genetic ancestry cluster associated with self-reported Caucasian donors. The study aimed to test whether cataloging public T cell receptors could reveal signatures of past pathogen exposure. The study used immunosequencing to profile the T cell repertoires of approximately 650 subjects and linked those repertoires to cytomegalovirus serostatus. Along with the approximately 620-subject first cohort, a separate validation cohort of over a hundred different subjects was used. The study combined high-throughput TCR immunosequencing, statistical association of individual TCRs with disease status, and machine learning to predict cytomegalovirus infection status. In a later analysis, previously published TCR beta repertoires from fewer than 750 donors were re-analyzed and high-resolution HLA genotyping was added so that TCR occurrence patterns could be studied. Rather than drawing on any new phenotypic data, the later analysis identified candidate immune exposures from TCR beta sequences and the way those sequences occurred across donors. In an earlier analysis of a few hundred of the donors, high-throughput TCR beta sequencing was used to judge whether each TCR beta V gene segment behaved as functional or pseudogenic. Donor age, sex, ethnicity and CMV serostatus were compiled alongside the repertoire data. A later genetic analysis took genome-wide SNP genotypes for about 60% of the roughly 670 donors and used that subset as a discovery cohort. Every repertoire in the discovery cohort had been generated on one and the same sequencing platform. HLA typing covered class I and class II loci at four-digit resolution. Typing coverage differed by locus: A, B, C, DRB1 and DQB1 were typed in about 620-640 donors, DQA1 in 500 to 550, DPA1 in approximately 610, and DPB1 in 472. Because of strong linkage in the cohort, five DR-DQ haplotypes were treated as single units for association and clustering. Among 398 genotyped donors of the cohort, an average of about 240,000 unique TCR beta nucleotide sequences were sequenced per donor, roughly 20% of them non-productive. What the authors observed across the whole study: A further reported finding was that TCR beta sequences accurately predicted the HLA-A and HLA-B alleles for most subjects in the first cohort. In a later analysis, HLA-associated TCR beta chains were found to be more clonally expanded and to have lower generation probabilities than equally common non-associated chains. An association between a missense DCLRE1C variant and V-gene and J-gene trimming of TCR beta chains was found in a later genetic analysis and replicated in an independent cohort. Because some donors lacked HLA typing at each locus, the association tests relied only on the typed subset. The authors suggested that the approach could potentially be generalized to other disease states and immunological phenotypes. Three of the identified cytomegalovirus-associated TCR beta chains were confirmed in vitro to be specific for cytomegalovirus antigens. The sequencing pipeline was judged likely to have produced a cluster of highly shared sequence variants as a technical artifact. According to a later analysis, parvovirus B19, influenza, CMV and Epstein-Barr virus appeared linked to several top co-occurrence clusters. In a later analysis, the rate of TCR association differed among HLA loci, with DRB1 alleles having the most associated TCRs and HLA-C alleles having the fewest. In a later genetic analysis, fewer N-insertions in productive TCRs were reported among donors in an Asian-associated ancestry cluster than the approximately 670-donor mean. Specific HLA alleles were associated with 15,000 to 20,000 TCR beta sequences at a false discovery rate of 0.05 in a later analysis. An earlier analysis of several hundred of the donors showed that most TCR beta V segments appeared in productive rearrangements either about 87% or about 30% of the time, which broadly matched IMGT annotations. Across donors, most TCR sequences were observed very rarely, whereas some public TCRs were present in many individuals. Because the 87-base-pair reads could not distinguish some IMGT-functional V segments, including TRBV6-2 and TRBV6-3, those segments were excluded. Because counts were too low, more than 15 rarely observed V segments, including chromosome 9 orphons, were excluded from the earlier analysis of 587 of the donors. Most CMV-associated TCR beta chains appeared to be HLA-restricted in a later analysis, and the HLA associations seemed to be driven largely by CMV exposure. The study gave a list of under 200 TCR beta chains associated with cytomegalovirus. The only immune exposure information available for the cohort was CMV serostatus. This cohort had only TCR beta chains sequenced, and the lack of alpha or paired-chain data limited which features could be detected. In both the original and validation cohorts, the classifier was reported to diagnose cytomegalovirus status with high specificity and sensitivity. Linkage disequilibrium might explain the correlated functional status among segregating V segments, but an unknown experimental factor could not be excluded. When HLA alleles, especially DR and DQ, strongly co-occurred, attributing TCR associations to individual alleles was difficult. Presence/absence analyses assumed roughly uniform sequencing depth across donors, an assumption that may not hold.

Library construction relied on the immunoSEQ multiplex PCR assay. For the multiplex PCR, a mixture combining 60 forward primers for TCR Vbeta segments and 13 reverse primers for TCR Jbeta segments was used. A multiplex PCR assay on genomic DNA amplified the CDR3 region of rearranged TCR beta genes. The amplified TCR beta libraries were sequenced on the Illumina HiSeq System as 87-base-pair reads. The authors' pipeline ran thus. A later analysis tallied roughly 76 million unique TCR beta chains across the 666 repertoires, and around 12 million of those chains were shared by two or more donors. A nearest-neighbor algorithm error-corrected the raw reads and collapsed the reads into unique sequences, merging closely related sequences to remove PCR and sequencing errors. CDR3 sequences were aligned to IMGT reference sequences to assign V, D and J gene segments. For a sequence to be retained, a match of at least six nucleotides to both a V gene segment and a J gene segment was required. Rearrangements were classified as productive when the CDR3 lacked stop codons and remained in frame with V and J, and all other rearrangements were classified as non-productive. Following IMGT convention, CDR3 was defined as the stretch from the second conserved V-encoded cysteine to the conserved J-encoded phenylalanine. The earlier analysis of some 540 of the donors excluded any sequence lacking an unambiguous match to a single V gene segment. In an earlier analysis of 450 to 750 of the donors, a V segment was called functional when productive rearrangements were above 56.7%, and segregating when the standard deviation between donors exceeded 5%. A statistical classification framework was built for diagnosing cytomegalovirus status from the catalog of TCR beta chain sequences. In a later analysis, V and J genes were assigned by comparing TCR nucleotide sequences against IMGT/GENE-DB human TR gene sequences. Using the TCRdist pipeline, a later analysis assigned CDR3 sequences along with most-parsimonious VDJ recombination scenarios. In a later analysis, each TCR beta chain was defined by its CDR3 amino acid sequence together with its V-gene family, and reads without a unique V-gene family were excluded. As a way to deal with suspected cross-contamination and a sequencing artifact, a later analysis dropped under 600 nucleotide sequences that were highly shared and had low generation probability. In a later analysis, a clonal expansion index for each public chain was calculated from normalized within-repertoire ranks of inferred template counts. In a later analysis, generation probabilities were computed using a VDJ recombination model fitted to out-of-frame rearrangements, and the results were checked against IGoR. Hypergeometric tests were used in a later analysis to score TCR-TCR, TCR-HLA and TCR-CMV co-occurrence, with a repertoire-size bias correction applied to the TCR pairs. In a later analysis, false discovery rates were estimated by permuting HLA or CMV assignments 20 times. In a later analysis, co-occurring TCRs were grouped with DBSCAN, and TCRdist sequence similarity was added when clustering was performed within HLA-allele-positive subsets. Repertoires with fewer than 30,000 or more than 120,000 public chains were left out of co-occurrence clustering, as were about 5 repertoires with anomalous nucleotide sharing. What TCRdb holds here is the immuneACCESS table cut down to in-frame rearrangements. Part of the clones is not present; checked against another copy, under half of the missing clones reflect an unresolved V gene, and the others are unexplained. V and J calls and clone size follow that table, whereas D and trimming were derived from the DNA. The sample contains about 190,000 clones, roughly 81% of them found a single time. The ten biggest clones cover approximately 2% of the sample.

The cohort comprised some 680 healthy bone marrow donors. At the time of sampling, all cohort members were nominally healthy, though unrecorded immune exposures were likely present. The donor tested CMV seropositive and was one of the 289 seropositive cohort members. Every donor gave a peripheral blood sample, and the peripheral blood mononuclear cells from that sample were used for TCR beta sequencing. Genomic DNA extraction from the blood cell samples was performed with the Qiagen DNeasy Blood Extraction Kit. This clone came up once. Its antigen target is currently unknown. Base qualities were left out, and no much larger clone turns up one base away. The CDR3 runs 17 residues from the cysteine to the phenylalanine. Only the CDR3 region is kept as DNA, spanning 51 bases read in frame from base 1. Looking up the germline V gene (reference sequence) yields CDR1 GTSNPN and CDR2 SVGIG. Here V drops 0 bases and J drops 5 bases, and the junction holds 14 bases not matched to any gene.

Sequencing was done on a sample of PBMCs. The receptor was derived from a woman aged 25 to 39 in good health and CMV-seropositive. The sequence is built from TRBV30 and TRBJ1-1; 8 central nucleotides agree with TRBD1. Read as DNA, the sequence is TGTGCCTGGAGTGTAGGGTGGGACAGGCTTCCCGGTACTGAAGCTTTCTTT. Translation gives CAWSVGWDRLPGTEAFF.